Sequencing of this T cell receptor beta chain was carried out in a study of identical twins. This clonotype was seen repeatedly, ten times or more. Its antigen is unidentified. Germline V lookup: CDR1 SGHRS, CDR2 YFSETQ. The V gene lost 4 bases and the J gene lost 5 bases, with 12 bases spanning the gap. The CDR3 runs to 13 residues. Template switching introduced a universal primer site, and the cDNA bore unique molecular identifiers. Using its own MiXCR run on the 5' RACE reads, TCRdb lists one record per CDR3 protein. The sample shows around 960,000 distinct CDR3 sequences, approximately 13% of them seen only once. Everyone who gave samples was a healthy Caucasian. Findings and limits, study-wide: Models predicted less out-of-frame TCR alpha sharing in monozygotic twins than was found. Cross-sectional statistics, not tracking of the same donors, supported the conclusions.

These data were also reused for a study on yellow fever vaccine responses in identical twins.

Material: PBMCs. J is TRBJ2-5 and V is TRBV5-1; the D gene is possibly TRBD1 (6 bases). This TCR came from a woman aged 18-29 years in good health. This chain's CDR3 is CASSPTGLETQYF. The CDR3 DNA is TGCGCCAGCAGCCCTACAGGGCTGGAGACCCAGTACTTC.